Listed here is a single TCR beta chain. No antigen is known for it. The sample originates from a study of T cell repertoires in cytomegalovirus infection. TCRdb reprocessed the reads with MiXCR, giving one entry per CDR3 protein. There are around 280,000 distinct CDR3 sequences in the sample; about an eighth occur only once, and 7.5% to 10% lies in the top ten. Trimming took off 0 bases at V and 5 bases at J, with 13 bases between the two ends. Germline V gene sequence: CDR1 DFQATT, CDR2 SNEGSKA (reference sequence). The CDR3 totals 15 residues. General study findings and limits: Totalled public TCR beta family frequency picked out people who carried CMV plus the relevant HLA.

The receptor was derived from a human donor in good health (CMV status not recorded). Some clones in this sample may be carry-over from other donors' samples. The sample consisted of PBMCs. V and J are TRBV20-1 and TRBJ1-4, with D unclear. CDR3 nucleotides: TGCAGTGCTAGAGATATCCGAGACTGGAATGAAAAACTGTTTTTT. Translating it yields CSARDIRDWNEKLFF.